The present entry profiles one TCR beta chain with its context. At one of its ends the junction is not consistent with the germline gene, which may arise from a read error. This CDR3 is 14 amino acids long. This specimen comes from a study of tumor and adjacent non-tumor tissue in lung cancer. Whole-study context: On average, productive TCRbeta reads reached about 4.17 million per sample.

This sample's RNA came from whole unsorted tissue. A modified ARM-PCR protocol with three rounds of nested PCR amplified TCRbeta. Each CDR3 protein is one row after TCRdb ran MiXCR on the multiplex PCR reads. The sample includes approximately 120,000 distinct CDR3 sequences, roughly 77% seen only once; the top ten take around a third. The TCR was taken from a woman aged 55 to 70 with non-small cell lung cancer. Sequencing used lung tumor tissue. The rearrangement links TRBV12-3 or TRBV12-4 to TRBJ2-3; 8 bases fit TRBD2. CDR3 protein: CTSSLAGSTDTQYF. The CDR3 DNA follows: TGTACTAGCAGTTTAGCGGGGTCCACAGATACACAGTATTTT.